This T cell receptor (beta chain) emerged from a study of cytomegalovirus exposure and HLA in healthy donors. The PCR was carried out with 60 Vbeta primers and 13 Jbeta primers. The method was immunoSEQ multiplex PCR; TCRdb's version includes in-frame clones alone and lacks a portion of them. Seen here are about 190,000 clones, 86% observed once, and the top ten hold roughly 0.33%. Trimming took 1 base from V and 3 from J, leaving 13 bases between them. Germline CDR1 SQVTM, CDR2 ANQGSEA. The CDR3 contains 15 residues. The sequencing input was PBMCs. The clonotype originates from a woman in her twenties or thirties in good health and CMV-seronegative. This chain links TRBV29-1 with TRBJ2-1, with D perhaps TRBD2 (6 bases). CDR3 region: CSVEGETGVYNEQFF. The CDR3 nucleotides are TGCAGCGTTGAAGGGGAAACGGGAGTCTACAATGAGCAGTTCTTC.